The rows below give T cell receptor beta chains drawn from one sample of a study of T cell responses to AZD1222 COVID-19 vaccine. Clones were read by immunoSEQ multiplex PCR, and TCRdb kept only the in-frame ones, dropping some. Of 130,000 or so clones listed, more than 80% are singletons. Source: peripheral blood, taken on day 0 of MenACWY control vaccination. The receptor source for this set is an adult in good health. Each CDR3 is given with its conserved first and last residue. The order of the fields is D gene, J gene, clone size, V gene, CDR3 protein, CDR3 DNA. D genes are given only for firm matches. Clone sizes are given selectively: once, few, many, or a class where the clone is expanded.

D: NA
J: TRBJ2-1
size: few
V: TRBV19
CDR3: CASKNLPGVYNEQFF
DNA: TGTGCCAGTAAGAATTTACCGGGGGTCTACAATGAGCAGTTCTTC

D: NA
J: TRBJ2-7
size: NA
V: TRBV5-1
CDR3: CASSLGSFGWEQYF
DNA: TGCGCCAGCAGCTTGGGCAGTTTCGGGTGGGAGCAGTACTTC

D: NA
J: TRBJ1-6
size: NA
V: TRBV15
CDR3: CATSRDNDSPLHF
DNA: TGTGCCACCAGCAGGGACAACGATTCACCCCTCCACTTT

D: NA
J: TRBJ1-5
size: NA
V: TRBV6-5
CDR3: CASSYSGHQHF
DNA: TGTGCCAGCAGTTACTCAGGGCACCAGCATTTT

D: TRBD2
J: TRBJ2-1
size: NA
V: TRBV19
CDR3: CASGASGIAYNEQFF
DNA: TGTGCCAGTGGGGCTAGCGGGATTGCCTACAATGAGCAGTTCTTC

D: NA
J: TRBJ2-5
size: NA
V: TRBV3-1/TRBV3-2
CDR3: CASSSGPWETQYF
DNA: TGTGCCAGCAGCTCAGGGCCATGGGAGACCCAGTACTTC

D: NA
J: TRBJ1-3
size: NA
V: TRBV19
CDR3: CASRAGNTIYF
DNA: TGTGCCAGTAGGGCGGGGAACACCATATATTTT

D: NA
J: TRBJ2-5
size: NA
V: TRBV18
CDR3: CASSPLAGRAVGSRETQYF
DNA: TGTGCCAGCTCACCACTTGCGGGAAGGGCCGTGGGGAGTCGAGAGACCCAGTACTTC

D: NA
J: TRBJ2-7
size: NA
V: TRBV5-1
CDR3: CASSFGLSRYEQYF
DNA: TGCGCCAGCAGCTTCGGCCTTTCTCGCTACGAGCAGTACTTC

D: NA
J: TRBJ1-5
size: NA
V: TRBV19
CDR3: CASSIPGGKAQHF
DNA: TGTGCCAGTAGTATCCCTGGTGGTAAGGCCCAGCATTTT

D: TRBD1
J: TRBJ2-7
size: NA
V: TRBV3-1/TRBV3-2
CDR3: CASSSTGTGLYEQYF
DNA: TGTGCCAGCAGCTCTACCGGGACAGGTCTCTACGAGCAGTACTTC

D: NA
J: TRBJ1-2
size: NA
V: TRBV28
CDR3: CASSLGGRAYGYTF
DNA: TGTGCCAGCAGTTTGGGGGGAAGGGCCTATGGCTACACCTTC

D: TRBD1
J: TRBJ1-4
size: NA
V: TRBV6-5
CDR3: CASSSGTGREKLFF
DNA: TGTGCCAGCAGCTCCGGGACAGGGAGAGAAAAACTGTTTTTT

D: TRBD2
J: TRBJ2-7
size: NA
V: TRBV6-1
CDR3: CASSEFKGGVEQYF
DNA: TGTGCCAGCAGTGAATTCAAGGGAGGGGTTGAGCAGTACTTC

D: NA
J: TRBJ1-6
size: NA
V: TRBV20-1
CDR3: CSASKAENSPLHF
DNA: TGCAGTGCTAGTAAGGCAGAGAATTCACCCCTCCACTTT

D: TRBD1
J: TRBJ2-2
size: NA
V: TRBV7-9
CDR3: CASSLASPGQGISGELFF
DNA: TGTGCCAGCAGCTTAGCTTCTCCGGGACAGGGGATTTCCGGGGAGCTGTTTTTT

D: NA
J: TRBJ1-4
size: NA
V: TRBV9
CDR3: CASSVRPNEKLFF
DNA: TGTGCCAGCAGCGTAAGGCCGAATGAAAAACTGTTTTTT

D: TRBD1
J: TRBJ2-1
size: NA
V: TRBV19
CDR3: CASSSGQGGPYNEQFF
DNA: TGTGCCAGTAGTTCTGGACAGGGGGGACCCTACAATGAGCAGTTCTTC

D: TRBD1
J: TRBJ1-2
size: NA
V: TRBV27
CDR3: CASSSLGQGRNYGYTF
DNA: TGTGCCAGCAGTTCATTAGGACAGGGAAGGAACTATGGCTACACCTTC

D: NA
J: TRBJ1-6
size: NA
V: TRBV4-3
CDR3: CASSQEGAGNNSPLHF
DNA: TGCGCCAGCAGCCAAGAAGGAGCTGGAAACAATTCACCCCTCCACTTT

D: NA
J: TRBJ2-1
size: NA
V: TRBV7-9
CDR3: CASSSTSSGFFGEQFF
DNA: TGTGCCAGCAGCTCCACCTCGTCGGGCTTTTTTGGTGAGCAGTTCTTC

D: NA
J: TRBJ2-3
size: NA
V: TRBV18
CDR3: CASSPIADTQYF
DNA: TGTGCCAGCTCACCGATTGCAGATACGCAGTATTTT